A selection of T cell receptor beta chains follows, all from one sample in a study of blood T cell repertoires in COVID-19. Data came from immunoSEQ multiplex PCR; TCRdb stores just in-frame clones and leaves some out. The data contain over 200,000 clones, approximately 86% of them singletons. The specimen sequenced was peripheral blood. The receptors stem from a human donor in a cohort sampled during active COVID-19. Each CDR3 is given with its conserved first and last residue. D genes are given only for firm matches. Clone size is shown for a subset of rows, as once, few, many or a class of expanded clone.

abundance	d_gene	j_gene	v_gene	CDR3aa	CDR3nt
-	TRBD1	TRBJ1-2	TRBV15	CATSRGQGIEGYTF	TGTGCCACCAGCAGAGGACAGGGGATAGAGGGCTACACCTTC
-	TRBD1	TRBJ2-6	TRBV7-7	CASSLQGAISGANVLTF	TGTGCTAGCAGCTTACAGGGGGCGATCTCTGGGGCCAACGTCCTGACTTTC
-	-	TRBJ1-3	TRBV7-2	CASSANGAGNTIYF	TGTGCCAGCAGCGCAAACGGTGCTGGAAACACCATATATTTT
once	TRBD2	TRBJ2-7	TRBV2	CASKGLAGTYEQYF	TGTGCCAGCAAGGGACTAGCGGGGACCTACGAGCAGTACTTC
-	-	TRBJ2-7	TRBV19	CASSRFEGYEQYF	TGTGCCAGTAGTCGATTCGAGGGCTACGAGCAGTACTTC
-	TRBD2	TRBJ2-1	TRBV5-1	CASSLHPAGAYNEQFF	TGCGCCAGCAGCTTGCATCCAGCGGGAGCCTACAATGAGCAGTTCTTC
-	TRBD1	TRBJ1-6	TRBV6-2/TRBV6-3	CASSPSRGQNSPLHF	TGTGCCAGCAGCCCTTCCAGGGGGCAAAATTCACCCCTCCACTTT
-	-	TRBJ2-1	TRBV5-4	CASSWGGSEQFF	TGTGCCAGCAGCTGGGGGGGCAGTGAGCAGTTCTTC
once	TRBD2	TRBJ2-7	TRBV6-4	CATLGGAGEQYF	TGTGCCACCCTCGGGGGGGCGGGGGAGCAGTACTTC
-	-	TRBJ1-4	TRBV30	CAWGPGVVNEKLFF	TGTGCCTGGGGCCCAGGGGTCGTAAATGAAAAACTGTTTTTT
-	TRBD2	TRBJ2-7	TRBV5-6	CASSTRLAAAYEQYF	TGTGCCAGCAGCACGCGACTAGCGGCAGCCTACGAGCAGTACTTC
-	-	TRBJ1-6	TRBV19	CASSARRRVSNSPLHF	TGTGCCAGTAGTGCCCGGCGCAGGGTGAGCAATTCACCCCTCCACTTT
-	-	TRBJ2-7	TRBV15	CATSRIPRVSSYEQYF	TGTGCCACCAGCAGAATTCCCAGGGTTAGCTCCTACGAGCAGTACTTC
-	-	TRBJ2-4	TRBV7-2	CASSRLGSGFDQYF	TGTGCCAGCAGCCGCCTCGGATCGGGGTTTGATCAGTACTTC
-	TRBD1	TRBJ2-7	TRBV6-2/TRBV6-3	CASSYSGQAGYEQYF	TGTGCCAGCAGTTACTCGGGACAGGCGGGCTACGAGCAGTACTTC
-	TRBD1	TRBJ1-1	TRBV10-3	CAISTGGPKNTEAFF	TGTGCCATCAGTACAGGGGGCCCTAAAAACACTGAAGCTTTCTTT
-	-	TRBJ2-1	TRBV19	CASSPTGVWYNEQFF	TGTGCCAGTAGTCCCACGGGAGTTTGGTACAATGAGCAGTTCTTC